The rows below give T cell receptor beta chains drawn from one sample of a study of T cell clones after liver transplantation. Assay used: immunoSEQ multiplex PCR; TCRdb lists only in-frame clones, some missing. The sample includes 25,000 to 35,000 clones, around 94% seen only once; the top ten take 25% to 30%. The material sequenced was CD8+ T cells from blood, taken 12 months after liver transplant. These TCRs come from a human patient who received a liver transplant. Some T cells here may be from the graft donor. Each CDR3 is given with its conserved first and last residue. A D gene is named only where the DNA matches it firmly.

J: TRBJ2-7
V: TRBV11-2
D: TRBD2
CDR3: CASSFPGTSGAYEQYF

J: TRBJ2-7
V: TRBV27
D: TRBD1
CDR3: CASSPRDRPSYEQYF

J: TRBJ2-7
V: TRBV14
D: TRBD1
CDR3: CASSSGQGASYEQYF

J: TRBJ2-3
V: TRBV2
D: NA
CDR3: CATQGGLDTQYF

J: TRBJ1-2
V: TRBV29-1
D: NA
CDR3: CSVIRSNYGYTF

J: TRBJ2-7
V: TRBV10-3
D: NA
CDR3: CAISESRVHEQYF

J: TRBJ2-1
V: TRBV2
D: NA
CDR3: CASSRNEQFF

J: TRBJ2-1
V: TRBV18
D: NA
CDR3: CASSPGQGYNEQFF

J: TRBJ2-3
V: TRBV19
D: NA
CDR3: CASTPLGNLDTQYF

J: TRBJ2-7
V: TRBV2
D: NA
CDR3: CASTGVLDEQYF

J: TRBJ2-1
V: TRBV27
D: TRBD2
CDR3: CASSPGTSGRRSYNEQFF

J: TRBJ2-1
V: TRBV5-4
D: NA
CDR3: CASSLEEGQPYNEQFF

J: TRBJ2-3
V: TRBV5-1
D: TRBD1
CDR3: CASSKDRVSTDTQYF

J: TRBJ2-7
V: TRBV5-6
D: NA
CDR3: CASSLVQNYEQYF

J: TRBJ1-1
V: TRBV7-9
D: NA
CDR3: CASSYYNTEAFF

J: TRBJ2-1
V: TRBV5-6
D: TRBD2
CDR3: CASSSRTSGLYNEQFF

J: TRBJ1-2
V: TRBV19
D: TRBD1
CDR3: CASTRDSKPLGYGYTF

J: TRBJ2-1
V: TRBV7-3
D: TRBD2
CDR3: CASSTPAGGPGNEQFF

J: TRBJ2-3
V: TRBV14
D: NA
CDR3: CASSPAPGLTDTQYF

J: TRBJ2-7
V: TRBV7-8
D: NA
CDR3: CASSKDSSYEQYF

J: TRBJ2-7
V: TRBV27
D: NA
CDR3: CASSSGTWEQYF

J: TRBJ1-5
V: TRBV27
D: NA
CDR3: CASSWGGGSNQPQHF

J: TRBJ1-5
V: TRBV7-9
D: TRBD1
CDR3: CASSLGQGEQPQHF

J: TRBJ2-1
V: TRBV5-6
D: TRBD2
CDR3: CASSLRRGRGYNEQFF

J: TRBJ2-7
V: TRBV27
D: NA
CDR3: CASSPNTPLEQYF

J: TRBJ2-7
V: TRBV6-5
D: NA
CDR3: CASAPESFSYEQYF

J: TRBJ2-1
V: TRBV9
D: NA
CDR3: CASSDRDEQFF

J: TRBJ2-3
V: TRBV5-1
D: NA
CDR3: CASSPKKAGRTDTQYF

J: TRBJ2-1
V: TRBV7-6
D: NA
CDR3: CASSLRLGDEQFF

J: TRBJ2-1
V: TRBV30
D: NA
CDR3: CAWSAAGEQFF

J: TRBJ2-7
V: TRBV27
D: NA
CDR3: CASSLLGTSSYEQYF

J: TRBJ2-3
V: TRBV7-6
D: TRBD2
CDR3: CASSDYSGRSPDTQYF

J: TRBJ1-1
V: TRBV6-5
D: NA
CDR3: CASSYPLGGGDTEAFF

J: TRBJ2-7
V: TRBV5-1
D: NA
CDR3: CASSLEGYEQYF

J: TRBJ2-3
V: TRBV7-9
D: NA
CDR3: CASRGDTQYF

J: TRBJ2-1
V: TRBV19
D: TRBD2
CDR3: CASSSEVRIAGFDEQFF

J: TRBJ2-1
V: TRBV27
D: TRBD2
CDR3: CASSYIEGLAGRGEQFF

J: TRBJ1-1
V: TRBV27
D: NA
CDR3: CASSKKLNTEAFF

J: TRBJ2-7
V: TRBV7-9
D: TRBD1
CDR3: CASSPDREEQYF

J: TRBJ2-1
V: TRBV7-8
D: NA
CDR3: CASSLNRGAGEQFF